This TCR beta chain was captured in a study of cytomegalovirus exposure and HLA in healthy donors listed by TCRdb under 2017. In the study overall: According to an earlier analysis of 587 of the donors, about 179 million T cells yielded some 120 million unique TCR beta sequences and approximately 280 Gb of sequence data. Roughly 320 gigabases of sequencing data and about 92 million unique TCR sequences made up an early release that covered 500 to 700 HLA-typed donors. Of the roughly 400 genotyped donors, 81% fell in the genetic ancestry cluster associated with self-reported Caucasian donors. The study aimed to test whether signatures of past pathogen exposure could be identified by cataloging public T cell receptors. The T cell repertoires of around 670 subjects were profiled by immunosequencing and related to cytomegalovirus serostatus. In addition to the first cohort of around 670 subjects, a separate validation cohort of 130 or so different subjects was used. To predict cytomegalovirus infection status, the study brought together high-throughput TCR immunosequencing, statistical association of individual TCRs with disease status, and machine learning. A later analysis re-analyzed previously published TCR beta repertoires from 666 donors and added high-resolution HLA genotyping to study TCR occurrence patterns. In the later analysis, no new phenotypic data were used to find candidate immune exposures; instead, reliance was placed on TCR beta sequences and their occurrence across donors. To decide whether each TCR beta V gene segment behaved as functional or pseudogenic, an earlier analysis of approximately 590 of the donors relied on high-throughput TCR beta sequencing. Alongside the repertoire data, information on donor age, sex, ethnicity and CMV serostatus was compiled. In a later genetic analysis, genome-wide SNP genotypes for about 55% of the roughly 700 donors were used, and that subset was treated as a discovery cohort. Every repertoire in the discovery cohort had been generated on one and the same sequencing platform. Class I and class II HLA loci were covered by the typing at four-digit resolution. The number of typed donors differed by locus: about 629-630 for A, B, C, DRB1 and DQB1; 522 for DQA1; 606 for DPA1; and about 450 for DPB1. Several DR-DQ haplotypes were handled as single units for association and clustering because linkage in the cohort was strong. Across under 500 genotyped donors of the cohort, an average of roughly 200,000 unique TCR beta nucleotide sequences per donor were sequenced, and around 19% of those sequences were non-productive.

A word on this clone: It lacks a known antigen.

Receptors were amplified or captured by the immunoSEQ multiplex PCR assay. For the multiplex PCR, a mixture combining 60 forward primers for TCR Vbeta segments and 13 reverse primers for TCR Jbeta segments was used. The CDR3 region of rearranged TCR beta genes was amplified from genomic DNA with a multiplex PCR assay. The amplified TCR beta libraries were sequenced on the Illumina HiSeq System as 87-base-pair reads. Concerning the study's data processing: In a later analysis, 77 million or so unique TCR beta chains were counted across the 500 to 850 repertoires, and roughly 11 million of these chains were shared by at least two donors. Raw reads were error-corrected and collapsed into unique sequences by a nearest-neighbor algorithm in which closely related sequences were merged to remove PCR and sequencing errors. V, D and J gene segments were assigned by aligning CDR3 sequences to IMGT reference sequences. For a sequence to be retained, a match of at least six nucleotides to both a V gene segment and a J gene segment was required. A rearrangement was called productive if the CDR3 had no stop codons and remained in frame with V and J, and every other rearrangement was called non-productive. Following IMGT convention, CDR3 was defined as the stretch from the second conserved V-encoded cysteine up to the conserved J-encoded phenylalanine. In an earlier analysis of around 540 of the donors, sequences lacking an unambiguous match to a single V gene segment were excluded. An earlier analysis of several hundred of the donors called V segments functional above 56.7% productive rearrangements and segregating when the between-donor standard deviation exceeded 5%. A statistical classification framework was built to diagnose cytomegalovirus status from the catalog of TCR beta chain sequences. In a later analysis, TCR nucleotide sequences were compared against IMGT/GENE-DB human TR gene sequences so that V and J genes could be assigned. Using the TCRdist pipeline, a later analysis assigned CDR3 sequences along with most-parsimonious VDJ recombination scenarios. A later analysis defined each TCR beta chain by its CDR3 amino acid sequence plus V-gene family, and excluded reads lacking a unique V-gene family. A later analysis removed 550 to 700 highly shared, low-generation-probability nucleotide sequences to deal with suspected cross-contamination and a sequencing artifact. In a later analysis, a clonal expansion index was calculated for each public chain from normalized within-repertoire ranks of inferred template counts. A later analysis computed generation probabilities with a VDJ recombination model fitted to out-of-frame rearrangements, and checked the results against IGoR. In a later analysis, hypergeometric tests were used to score TCR-TCR, TCR-HLA and TCR-CMV co-occurrence, with a repertoire-size bias correction applied to TCR pairs. A later analysis estimated false discovery rates by permuting HLA or CMV assignments 20 times. In a later analysis, co-occurring TCRs were grouped using DBSCAN, and TCRdist sequence similarity was added for clustering within HLA-allele-positive subsets. Repertoires with fewer than 30,000 or more than 120,000 public chains were left out of co-occurrence clustering, as were a handful of repertoires with anomalous nucleotide sharing. In its TCRdb copy, this immuneACCESS table keeps in-frame sequences only and misses some clones. Where compared with another copy, unresolved V genes explain less than half of these, and the others have no known cause. V and J calls and clone size come straight from that table; D and trimming were deduced from the DNA. The sample table gives tens of thousands of clones. The ten biggest clones cover about 3.8% of the sample.

Looking up the germline V gene yields CDR1 SGHRS and CDR2 YFSETQ. V sheds 4 bases and J sheds 1 base, leaving 13 bases between their ends. The CDR3 starts with the cysteine, ends with the phenylalanine, and has 15 residues. Of the read, only the CDR3 DNA is kept; its 45 bases are in frame from base 1. The paper's findings and limits, for the study overall: A later genetic analysis associated a missense DCLRE1C variant with V-gene and J-gene trimming of TCR beta chains, and an independent cohort replicated the association. Because the 87-base-pair reads could not distinguish some IMGT-functional V segments, including TRBV6-2 and TRBV6-3, those segments were excluded. The classifier was reported to diagnose cytomegalovirus status with high specificity and sensitivity in both the original cohort and the validation cohort. In an earlier analysis of 450 to 750 of the donors, most TCR beta V segments appeared in productive rearrangements about 90% or about 30% of the time, broadly matching IMGT annotations. A cluster of highly shared sequence variants was judged likely to represent a technical artifact of the sequencing pipeline. HLA typing was unavailable for some donors at each locus, so association tests used only the typed subset. In a later analysis, the rate of TCR association differed among HLA loci, with DRB1 alleles having the most associated TCRs and HLA-C alleles having the fewest. A further reported finding was that TCR beta sequences accurately predicted the HLA-A and HLA-B alleles for most subjects in the first cohort. When HLA alleles, especially DR and DQ, strongly co-occurred, TCR associations were difficult to assign to individual alleles. According to the authors, the approach could potentially be generalized to other disease states and immunological phenotypes. Because counts were too low, 15 to 20 rarely observed V segments, including chromosome 9 orphons, were excluded from the earlier analysis of about 500 of the donors. The study gave a list of roughly 150 TCR beta chains associated with cytomegalovirus. A later genetic analysis reported fewer N-insertions in productive TCRs among donors in an Asian-associated ancestry cluster than the roughly 700-donor mean. In a later analysis, HLA-associated TCR beta chains showed more clonal expansion and lower generation probabilities than non-associated chains that were equally common. Linkage disequilibrium might explain the correlated functional status among segregating V segments, but an unknown experimental factor could not be excluded. Immune exposure information for the cohort was limited to CMV serostatus. While some public TCRs were present in many individuals, most TCR sequences turned up only very rarely across donors. In vitro tests confirmed that a few of the cytomegalovirus-associated TCR beta chains recognize cytomegalovirus antigens. In a later analysis, most CMV-associated TCR beta chains were found to appear HLA-restricted, with HLA associations seemingly driven largely by CMV exposure. The cohort was sequenced for TCR beta chains only, and without alpha or paired-chain data the features that could be detected were limited. Roughly uniform sequencing depth across donors was assumed in presence/absence analyses, although this assumption may not hold. According to a later analysis, parvovirus B19, influenza, CMV and Epstein-Barr virus appeared linked to several top co-occurrence clusters. At a false discovery rate of 0.05, a later analysis linked under 20,000 TCR beta sequences to specific HLA alleles.

In total, roughly 670 healthy bone marrow donors made up the cohort. Cohort members were all nominally healthy when sampled, although unrecorded immune exposures were likely present. The donor tested CMV seropositive, placing the donor among the approximately 290 seropositive members of the cohort. Every donor gave a peripheral blood sample, and the peripheral blood mononuclear cells from that sample were used for TCR beta sequencing. The Qiagen DNeasy Blood Extraction Kit was used to extract genomic DNA from the blood cell samples. The source is a female donor in good health and CMV-seropositive. Here the chain combines TRBV5-1 and TRBJ2-3; TRBD1 is a possible D gene, resting on 6 matching bases. The sequenced sample was PBMCs. The DNA sequence is given as TGCGCCAGCAGCACGTACAGGGTGGGCACAGATACGCAGTATTTT. It codes for CASSTYRVGTDTQYF.